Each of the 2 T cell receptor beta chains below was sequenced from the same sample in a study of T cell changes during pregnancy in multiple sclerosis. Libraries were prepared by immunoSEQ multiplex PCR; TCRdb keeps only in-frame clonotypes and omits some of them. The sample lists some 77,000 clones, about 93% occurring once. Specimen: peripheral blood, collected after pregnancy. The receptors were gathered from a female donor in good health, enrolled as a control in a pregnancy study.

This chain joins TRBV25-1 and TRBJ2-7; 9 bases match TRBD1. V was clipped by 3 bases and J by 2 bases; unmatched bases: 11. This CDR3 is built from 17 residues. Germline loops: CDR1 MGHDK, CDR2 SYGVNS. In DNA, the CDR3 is TGTGCCAGCAGTGACCCAGGGACAGGGCCTAGGGCCTACGAGCAGTACTTC. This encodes CASSDPGTGPRAYEQYF.

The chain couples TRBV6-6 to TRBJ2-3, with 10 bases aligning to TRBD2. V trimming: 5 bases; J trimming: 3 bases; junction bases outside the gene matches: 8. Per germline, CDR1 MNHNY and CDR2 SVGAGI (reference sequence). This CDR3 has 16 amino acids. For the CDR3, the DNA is TGTGCCAGCAGTCCTACGGGACTAGCGAAGACAGATACGCAGTATTTT. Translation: CASSPTGLAKTDTQYF.